This entry features one TCR beta chain sequence. Generated by immunoSEQ multiplex PCR, the TCRdb table keeps only in-frame clones and is missing some. The data show about 1.5 million clones, around 95% seen once. The entry originates in a study of shared clonotypes between healthy human individuals. Study overall: A donor's plate count was three for CD4 naive and three for CD4 memory; CD8 naive had two and CD8 memory one.

The sequencing input was naive CD4+ T cells sorted from blood. Specified subset: CD45RA+ positively selected. This clonotype originated in a man in his thirties or forties in good health.

This chain's CDR3 is CASRLAGIYNEQFF. The DNA of the CDR3 is TGTGCCAGCAGACTAGCGGGGATATACAATGAGCAGTTCTTC. The chain is built from TRBV2 and TRBJ2-1, with TRBD2 matching over 10 bases. CDR1 SNHLY and CDR2 FYNNEI come from the germline V gene. The J segment lost 4 bases and the V segment lost 6 bases, leaving 3 bases of the junction unmatched. The CDR3 runs to 14 residues.